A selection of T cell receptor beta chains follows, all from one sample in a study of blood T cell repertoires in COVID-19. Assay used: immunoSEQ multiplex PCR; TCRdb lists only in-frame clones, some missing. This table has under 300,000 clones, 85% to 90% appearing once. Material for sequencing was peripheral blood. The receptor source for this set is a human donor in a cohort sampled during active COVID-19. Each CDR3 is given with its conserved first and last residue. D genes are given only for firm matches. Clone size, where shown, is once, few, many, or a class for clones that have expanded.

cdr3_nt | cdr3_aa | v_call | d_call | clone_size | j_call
TGTGCCAGCAGCGCGCAGGGAGGGGGGCTTATGGGATCTGGAAACACCATATATTTT | CASSAQGGGLMGSGNTIYF | TRBV9 | . | once | TRBJ1-3
TGTGCCAGCAGCTTATCGCCTAGCGGGAGCACTTACAATGAGCAGTTCTTC | CASSLSPSGSTYNEQFF | TRBV7-6 | TRBD2 | . | TRBJ2-1
TGTGCCAGCTCAGGGCAGGGCTCTGTTGGTACTGAAGCTTTCTTT | CASSGQGSVGTEAFF | TRBV6-5 | . | . | TRBJ1-1
TGTGCCAGTAGTAGCGGGATCCCCTCCTACAATGAGCAGTTCTTC | CASSSGIPSYNEQFF | TRBV19 | . | . | TRBJ2-1
TGTGCCAGCTCACCGCGGGGTCAGCCCCAGCATTTT | CASSPRGQPQHF | TRBV18 | . | . | TRBJ1-5
TGCGCCAGCAGATGGGACACATACTCTGGAAACACCATATATTTT | CASRWDTYSGNTIYF | TRBV5-1 | . | . | TRBJ1-3
TGTGCCAGCAGCTTAACAGGGGCACAGGTCCACGAGCAGTACTTC | CASSLTGAQVHEQYF | TRBV7-8 | TRBD1 | . | TRBJ2-7
TGTGCCAGCAGCCGAGATACTAGCGGAGTCGCGAACACCGGGGAGCTGTTTTTT | CASSRDTSGVANTGELFF | TRBV13 | TRBD2 | . | TRBJ2-2
TGTGCCAGCAGCCGAACAGGGGCGGGCAATCAGCCCCAGCATTTT | CASSRTGAGNQPQHF | TRBV2 | TRBD1 | . | TRBJ1-5
TGTGCCACCAGTGACGCCGGGGTATCATCCTACAATGAGCAGTTCTTC | CATSDAGVSSYNEQFF | TRBV24-1 | . | . | TRBJ2-1
TGTGCCACCCAAGAAACAGGTCATAGCAATCAGCCCCAGCATTTT | CATQETGHSNQPQHF | TRBV2 | . | . | TRBJ1-5
TGTGCCTGGAGTCGCGGGGGGCTGAGAGAGCAGTACTTC | CAWSRGGLREQYF | TRBV30 | TRBD2 | . | TRBJ2-7
TGTGCCAGCAGTTACAAAAGCGGGAGCATGTACGAGCAGTACTTC | CASSYKSGSMYEQYF | TRBV6-5 | TRBD2 | . | TRBJ2-7
TGTGCCAGCAGCGGGACAGGGGGCGGACGAAATTATGGCTACACCTTC | CASSGTGGGRNYGYTF | TRBV9 | TRBD1 | . | TRBJ1-2
TGTGCCAGCGGGATCAGGGTCCCAGATGATGAGCAGTTCTTC | CASGIRVPDDEQFF | TRBV3-1/TRBV3-2 | . | . | TRBJ2-1
TGTGCCAGCAGCCAAGTTTGGCAGGGGAGGGATGGCTACACCTTC | CASSQVWQGRDGYTF | TRBV4-2 | . | . | TRBJ1-2
TGTGCCAGCAGCCCACTGGGACTAGCGGGAGGAGAGACCCAGTACTTC | CASSPLGLAGGETQYF | TRBV3-1/TRBV3-2 | TRBD2 | . | TRBJ2-5
TGCGCCAGCAGCTTGGACAGGGGGGGAAATTCACCCCTCCACTTT | CASSLDRGGNSPLHF | TRBV5-1 | TRBD1 | few | TRBJ1-6
TGTGCCAGTAGTACACAGACTAGCGGACCCTACGAGCAGTACTTC | CASSTQTSGPYEQYF | TRBV19 | TRBD2 | . | TRBJ2-7
TGTGCCAGCAGCGGGAGTCTCGCGGGAGGCTACGAGCAGTACTTC | CASSGSLAGGYEQYF | TRBV9 | TRBD2 | . | TRBJ2-7
TGTGCCAGCAGGCAAGCGGGAGTAGGCGATGAGCAGTTCTTC | CASRQAGVGDEQFF | TRBV25-1 | TRBD2 | . | TRBJ2-1
TGTGCCAGCAGCGTAGAACAGAACACTGAAGCTTTCTTT | CASSVEQNTEAFF | TRBV9 | . | . | TRBJ1-1
TGTGCCAGCAGTGTTTACTACGAGCAGTACTTC | CASSVYYEQYF | TRBV25-1 | . | . | TRBJ2-7
TGTGCCAGCAGTTTTTTGGGGACTAGCGTTAATGAGCAGTTCTTC | CASSFLGTSVNEQFF | TRBV27 | TRBD2 | . | TRBJ2-1